This TCR beta chain was found in a study of T cells in Graves' hyperthyroidism and ophthalmopathy. Many counts were recorded for this clonotype. The antigen is unknown. Exclusions: uncontrolled infection, other autoimmune disease, pregnancy, lactation. Authors of the study amplified TCR beta CDR3 regions from RNA transcripts. First-round RT-PCR of the TCR CDR3 relied on the HTBI primer set. TCRdb reprocessed the multiplex PCR reads with MiXCR, giving one entry per CDR3 protein. The sample lists around 240,000 distinct CDR3 sequences, about 14% occurring once. Trimming took 0 bases from V and 7 from J, leaving 11 bases between them. The germline V gene has CDR1 SGDLS and CDR2 YYNGEE. The CDR3 totals 14 residues. Notes on the study in general: Appearing also in blood were most of the thyroid clonotypes expanded above 0.001.

This sequence joins TRBV9 and TRBJ2-1; D gene ambiguous. This TCR derives from a woman aged 40 to 55 with Graves' hyperthyroidism that later progressed to Graves' ophthalmopathy. The sample was blood. The CDR3 sequence: CASSVGVVENEQFF. CDR3 sequence (DNA): TGTGCCAGCAGCGTAGGTGTGGTTGAGAATGAGCAGTTCTTC.